These 23 T cell receptor beta chains share one sample of origin, sequenced in a study of Graves' ophthalmopathy and Graves' hyperthyroidism (dated 2018 in TCRdb). The run used an Illumina HiSeq 2000. For repertoire sequencing, TCR beta CDR3 regions were amplified from RNA transcripts. HTBI primers and the Qiagen OneStep RT-PCR kit were used in a first-round RT-PCR, which was followed by a second-round multiplex PCR, size selection and purification. The public reads were quality trimmed at Q25 with fastp and then assembled into clones with MiXCR by TCRdb, keeping productive beta chains. When rows share a CDR3 protein, they turn into one entry using the most common DNA and genes. Across this sample there are roughly 1.1 million distinct CDR3 sequences, with about two fifths seen only once. The top ten constitute over 8.5% of the sample. The sample was peripheral blood or thyroid tissue (not recorded which). The receptors were gathered from an adult man with Graves' hyperthyroidism.

A few counts support this clonotype. V gene TRBV9 combines with J gene TRBJ1-5; 8 bases align to TRBD1. The V gene's germline CDR1 is SGDLS and CDR2 YYNGEE. V was pared by 4 bases and J by 5 bases, with 8 bases of the junction left unmatched. The CDR3 is made up of 15 amino acids. DNA for the CDR3: TGTGCCAGCAGCCCCGGGACAGGCTCCTATCAGCCCCAGCATTTT. This encodes CASSPGTGSYQPQHF. The variable domain in full, with the rest retrieved from reference TRBV9 and TRBJ1-5, is DSGVTQTPKHLITATGQRVTLRCSPRSGDLSVYWYQQSLDQGLQFLIQYYNGEERAKGNILERFSAQQFPDLHSELNLSSLELGDSALYFCASSPGTGSYQPQHFGDGTRLSIL.

This sequence joins TRBV2 and TRBJ1-2; 7 bases are a match to TRBD1. The CDR3 sequence is 12 residues long. Germline lookup yields CDR1 SNHLY and CDR2 FYNNEI. With V trimmed by 6 bases and J by 8 bases, 6 bases remained unmatched. DNA for the CDR3: TGTGCCAGCAGAACAATGACAGGGGGCTACACCTTC. Its protein product is CASRTMTGGYTF.

This clonotype was detected only a few times. The J gene is TRBJ2-3, the V gene TRBV25-1, with no clear D. With 6 bases removed from V and 2 bases from J, the gap between germline ends came to 12 bases. CDR3 length: 14 amino acids. CDR1 and CDR2 (germline): MGHDK, SYGVNS. For the CDR3, the DNA is TGTGCCAGCAGAAGGTTGGGATACACAGATACGCAGTATTTT. This codes for CASRRLGYTDTQYF.

The chain carries TRBV7-2 and TRBJ2-7, with D perhaps TRBD1 (6 bases). Germline assignment: CDR1 SGHTA and CDR2 FQGNSA. This CDR3 has 16 amino acids. V was shortened by 4 bases and J by 5 bases, with 21 bases between the two germline ends. The CDR3 bases are TGTGCCAGCAGCTACAGCAGTCACAGGGTCGCCCACGAGCAGTACTTC. Residues: CASSYSSHRVAHEQYF. Full variable domain (missing parts from reference TRBV7-2 and TRBJ2-7): GAGVSQSPSNKVTEKGKDVELRCDPISGHTALYWYRQSLGQGLEFLIYFQGNSAPDKSGLPSDRFSAERTGGSVSTLTIQRTQQEDSAVYLCASSYSSHRVAHEQYFGPGTRLTVT.

This clonotype was detected many times. The V call is TRBV25-1, the J call TRBJ2-5; D gene uncertain. Germline CDR1 and CDR2: MGHDK and SYGVNS. The V end lost 2 bases, the J end lost 6 bases, and 1 base lay between the germline ends. The CDR3 contains 10 residues. CDR3 DNA: TGTGCCAGCAGTGAACAGACCCAGTACTTC. Its translation: CASSEQTQYF.

The rearrangement joins TRBV27 to TRBJ1-1; D not resolved. Germline CDR1 and CDR2: MNHEY and SMNVEV (reference sequence). V was clipped by 2 bases and J by 6 bases, with 10 bases between them. The CDR3 is made up of 13 amino acids. The CDR3 DNA follows: TGTGCCAGCAGTTTAGGGTCCCTCGCTGAAGCTTTCTTT. It yields the protein CASSLGSLAEAFF.

This clonotype came up many times. This sequence joins TRBV20-1 and TRBJ2-2; D possibly corresponds to TRBD1 (5 bases). CDR3 size: 14 residues. CDR1 DFQATT and CDR2 SNEGSKA come from the germline V gene (reference sequence). V was trimmed by 3 bases and J by 5 bases, leaving 13 bases between them. The CDR3 loop is CSARGSRGTGELFF. The CDR3 DNA reads TGCAGTGCTAGGGGTTCAAGGGGTACCGGGGAGCTGTTTTTT.

This clonotype was counted at least ten times. This chain links TRBV20-1 with TRBJ1-4; a possible D gene is TRBD1 (5 bases). V gave up 3 bases and J gave up 3 bases, with 14 bases separating them. Germline CDR1 is DFQATT and CDR2 is SNEGSKA (reference sequence). The CDR3 covers 15 residues. In DNA form, the CDR3 reads TGCAGTGCTAGGAGCAGGGATTGGGCTAATGAAAAACTGTTTTTT. This codes for CSARSRDWANEKLFF.

The chain combines TRBV7-2 with TRBJ2-7; 12 bases line up with TRBD2. The CDR3 spans 16 residues. Germline V gives CDR1 SGHTA, CDR2 FQGNSA. V gave up 5 bases and J gave up 4 bases; unmatched junction bases: 9. The CDR3 DNA sequence: TGTGCCAGCAGCATCGCGACTAGCGGGAGTGGGTACGAGCAGTACTTC. This encodes CASSIATSGSGYEQYF.

This clonotype was observed many times. The rearrangement links TRBV7-2 to TRBJ1-2; no clear D gene. The CDR3 has 14 residues. In germline, CDR1 is SGHTA, CDR2 FQGNSA. V lost 2 bases to trimming and J lost 6 bases, with 13 bases between them. The chain's CDR3 is CASSLSRLRHGYTF. In DNA, the CDR3 is TGTGCCAGCAGCTTATCCCGCCTTAGGCATGGCTACACCTTC.

V usage is TRBV4-3 and J usage is TRBJ1-2, with D perhaps TRBD1 (5 bases). Germline V gene lookup returns CDR1 LGHNA and CDR2 YSLEER. V gave up 1 base and J gave up 0 bases, with 12 bases separating them. The CDR3 has 16 residues. The CDR3 here is CASSQARTPANYGYTF. The CDR3 DNA reads TGCGCCAGCAGCCAAGCTCGGACACCCGCTAACTATGGCTACACCTTC.

The gene calls are TRBV7-2 and TRBJ2-7; D is perhaps TRBD1 or TRBD2 (5 bases each). V lost 5 bases and J lost 12, with 17 bases in between. There are 12 residues in the CDR3. Germline lookup yields CDR1 SGHTA and CDR2 FQGNSA. CDR3 protein: CASSRGRGWPYF. Written as DNA, the CDR3 is TGTGCCAGCAGCCGGGGACGCGGGTGGCCGTACTTC.

This rearrangement joins TRBV6-2 or TRBV6-3 to TRBJ2-3; possible D gene TRBD1, 5 bases. The CDR3 runs to 16 residues. Per the germline V gene, CDR1 is MNHEY and CDR2 is SVGEGT. Trimming left V 0 bases short and J 5 bases short, with 15 bases between. The chain's CDR3 is CASSYSQGWAEDTQYF. The CDR3, as DNA: TGTGCCAGCAGTTACTCGCAGGGTTGGGCTGAAGATACGCAGTATTTT.

Concerning this clonotype: This may arise from a read error, as a much more abundant clone is one base away. The chain couples TRBV7-3 to TRBJ1-1; TRBD1 agrees at 7 bases. CDR3 length: 15 residues. Per germline, CDR1 SGHTA and CDR2 FQGTGA. The CDR3 DNA reads TGTGCCATCAGCTTACACAGGGGTTTGGACACTGAAGCTTTCTTT. As protein: CAISLHRGLDTEAFF.

This chain uses TRBV4-2 with TRBJ2-5, with 12 bases aligning to TRBD2. The CDR3 has 18 amino acids. Germline values: CDR1 LGHNA, CDR2 YNFKEQ. V lost 0 bases to trimming and J lost 5 bases; unmatched junction nucleotides: 10. DNA of the CDR3: TGTGCCAGCAGCCAAGAACTAGCGGGAGGAATCTTTATGGAGACCCAGTACTTC. It encodes CASSQELAGGIFMETQYF.

In this sample, this clonotype turned up a few times. The chain recombines TRBV6-1 with TRBJ1-4; D remains unclear. V was shortened by 6 bases and J by 7 bases, with 9 bases between the two germline ends. The germline V gene encodes CDR1 MNHNS and CDR2 SASEGT. This CDR3 spans 12 amino acids. The CDR3: CASRETLEKLFF. DNA of the CDR3: TGTGCCAGCAGAGAGACACTTGAAAAACTGTTTTTT.

This clonotype has ten or more counts. The gene calls are TRBV9 and TRBJ2-7, with D tentatively TRBD1 or TRBD2 (5 bases each). This CDR3 contains 12 residues. The germline CDR1 and CDR2 sequences are SGDLS and YYNGEE. Trimming stripped 4 bases from V and 8 bases from J, with 13 bases between. CDR3 sequence: CASSKDRDQQYF. For the CDR3, the DNA is TGTGCCAGCAGCAAAGACCGGGACCAGCAGTACTTC.

Remarks on this clonotype: Since no conserved phenylalanine or tryptophan closes the CDR3, a read error is the likely cause. The limits of the CDR3 on the DNA are not certain, so only TCRdb's listed CDR3 is given. The gene calls are TRBV2 and TRBJ2-7; TRBD1 was called by the table and not checked on the DNA. Germline V gene data show CDR1 as SNHLY and CDR2 as FYNNEI. The CDR3 numbers 10 amino acids, ends counted. The CDR3 loop is CAIEVGGQVY.

This chain uses TRBV7-9 with TRBJ2-7; TRBD2 matches at 10 bases. This CDR3 has 17 residues. After removal of 5 bases from V and 4 bases from J, the junction contained 14 bases not matched to a gene. In germline, CDR1 is SEHNR, CDR2 FQNEAQ (reference sequence). The CDR3 sequence is CASSVELSSGSAYEQYF. In nucleotides, the CDR3 is TGTGCCAGCAGCGTTGAACTCTCTAGCGGGAGCGCGTACGAGCAGTACTTC.

This clonotype was seen more than once but under ten times. The CDR3 coding sequence is TGTGCCAGCAGGGACAGGGATTCACCCCTCCACTTT. Amino acids: CASRDRDSPLHF. The chain recombines TRBV25-1 with TRBJ1-6; 8 positions match TRBD1. Germline CDR1 and CDR2: MGHDK and SYGVNS. V shed 6 bases, J shed 8 bases, and the junction held 0 bases outside the gene matches. The CDR3 covers 12 residues.

The rearrangement joins TRBV20-1 to TRBJ2-2, with D perhaps TRBD1 (6 bases). CDR1 is DFQATT, CDR2 SNEGSKA, per germline (reference sequence). V was clipped by 0 bases and J by 3 bases, with 14 bases between them. The CDR3 totals 16 residues. The CDR3 nucleotides are TGCAGTGCTAGAGATTTCGGCAGGGGAGACACCGGGGAGCTGTTTTTT. It translates to CSARDFGRGDTGELFF.

This clonotype was counted ten times or more. The gene calls are TRBV7-9 and TRBJ2-5; D unclear. V was trimmed by 1 base and J by 6 bases, leaving 9 bases between them. CDR3 length: 13 amino acids. The germline CDR1 and CDR2 sequences are SEHNR and FQNEAQ (reference sequence). The DNA of the CDR3 is TGTGCCAGCAGCTTAGAGGAACTTCAGACCCAGTACTTC. The encoded protein is CASSLEELQTQYF.

Remarks on this clonotype: One end of the junction is discordant with germline, which a read error may explain. V gene TRBV27 combines with J gene TRBJ1-1, with a possible D match to TRBD1 (5 bases). The CDR3 is 14 amino acids. Germline CDR1 MNHEY, CDR2 SMNVEV (reference sequence). The CDR3 nucleotides read TGTGCCAGCAGTGTATCGGGACCGAACACTGAAGCTTTCTTT. Translation: CASSVSGPNTEAFF.